Sequencing of this T cell receptor beta chain was carried out in a study of blood T cell repertoires in COVID-19. In the study overall: Sites across the United States, Italy and Spain contributed samples from acute and convalescent COVID-19. In each case, the material was cDNA or gDNA derived from T cells, B-cell-depleted T cells, or PBMCs.

This CDR3 spans 15 amino acids. The junction had 6 bases not matched to a gene; V was cut back by 6 bases and J by 3 bases. CDR1 and CDR2 (germline): MRHNA, SNTAGT. In the original workflow: How many nucleated cells were present was estimated from reference gene primer amplification. Sequencing was performed with immunoSEQ multiplex PCR; in TCRdb, only in-frame clones are kept and a portion is missing. That table supplies the V and J calls and clone size; D and trimming were determined from the DNA. The sample lists 120,000 or so clones, almost 80% occurring once. This TCR came from a human donor in a cohort sampled during active COVID-19. The J gene is TRBJ2-3, the V gene TRBV6-4; 10 positions match TRBD1. Sequenced: peripheral blood. Here the CDR3 reads CASSEDRGLTDTQYF. In DNA form, the CDR3 reads TGTGCCAGCAGCGAAGACAGGGGGCTTACAGATACGCAGTATTTT.